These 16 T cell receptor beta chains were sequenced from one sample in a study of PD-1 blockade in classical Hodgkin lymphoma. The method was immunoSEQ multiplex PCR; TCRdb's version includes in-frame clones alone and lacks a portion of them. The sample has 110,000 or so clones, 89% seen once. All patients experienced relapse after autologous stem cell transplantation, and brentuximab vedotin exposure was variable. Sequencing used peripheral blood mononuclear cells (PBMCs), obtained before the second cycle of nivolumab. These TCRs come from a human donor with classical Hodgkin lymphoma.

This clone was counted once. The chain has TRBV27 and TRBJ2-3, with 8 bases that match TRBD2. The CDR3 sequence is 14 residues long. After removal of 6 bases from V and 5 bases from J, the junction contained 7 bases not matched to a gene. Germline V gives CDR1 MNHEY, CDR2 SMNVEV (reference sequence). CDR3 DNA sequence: TGTGCCAGCAGAGTAGCGGGATGGGGAGATACGCAGTATTTT. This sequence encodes CASRVAGWGDTQYF.

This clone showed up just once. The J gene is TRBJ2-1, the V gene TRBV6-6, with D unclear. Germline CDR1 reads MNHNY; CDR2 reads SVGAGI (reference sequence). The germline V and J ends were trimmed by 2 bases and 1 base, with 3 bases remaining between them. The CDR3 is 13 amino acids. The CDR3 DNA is TGTGCCAGCAGTTACAGTTCCTACAATGAGCAGTTCTTC. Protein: CASSYSSYNEQFF.

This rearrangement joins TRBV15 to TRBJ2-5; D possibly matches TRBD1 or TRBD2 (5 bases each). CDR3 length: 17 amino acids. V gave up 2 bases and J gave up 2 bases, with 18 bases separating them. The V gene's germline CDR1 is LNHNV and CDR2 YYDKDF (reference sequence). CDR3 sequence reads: CATSRIPRGPIQETQYF. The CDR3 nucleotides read TGTGCCACCAGCAGAATCCCCCGGGGACCAATTCAAGAGACCCAGTACTTC.

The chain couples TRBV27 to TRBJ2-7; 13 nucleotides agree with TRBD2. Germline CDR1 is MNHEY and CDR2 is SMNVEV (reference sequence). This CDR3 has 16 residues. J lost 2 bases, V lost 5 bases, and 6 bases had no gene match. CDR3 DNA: TGTGCCAGCAGTAAATCGGGACTAGCGGGAACCTACGAGCAGTACTTC. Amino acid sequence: CASSKSGLAGTYEQYF.

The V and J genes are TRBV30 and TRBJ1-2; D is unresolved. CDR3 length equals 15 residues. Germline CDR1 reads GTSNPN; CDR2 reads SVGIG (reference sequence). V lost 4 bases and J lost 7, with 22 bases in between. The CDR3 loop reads CAWKAEHSVLAGYTF. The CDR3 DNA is TGTGCCTGGAAGGCCGAGCACAGCGTTCTCGCTGGCTACACCTTC.

The CDR3 DNA reads TGCAGCGGGGGACAAGTACATACTGAAGCTTTCTTT. It codes for CSGGQVHTEAFF. The rearrangement joins TRBV29-1 to TRBJ1-1, with D possibly being TRBD1 (6 bases). This CDR3 is 12 amino acids long. Per germline, CDR1 SQVTM and CDR2 ANQGSEA. V dropped 7 bases and J dropped 5 bases, with 14 bases sitting between them.

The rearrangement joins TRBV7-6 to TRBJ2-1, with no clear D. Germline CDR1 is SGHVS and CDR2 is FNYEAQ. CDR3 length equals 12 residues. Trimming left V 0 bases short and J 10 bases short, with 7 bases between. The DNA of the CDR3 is TGTGCCAGCAGCTTAGCGGGCAGAGAGCAGTTCTTC. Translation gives CASSLAGREQFF.

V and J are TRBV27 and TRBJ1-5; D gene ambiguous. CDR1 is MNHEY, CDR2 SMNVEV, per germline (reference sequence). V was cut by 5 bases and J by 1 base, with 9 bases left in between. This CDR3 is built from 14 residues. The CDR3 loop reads CASSLHSSNQPQHF. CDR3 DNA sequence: TGTGCCAGCAGTCTTCATAGCAGCAATCAGCCCCAGCATTTT.

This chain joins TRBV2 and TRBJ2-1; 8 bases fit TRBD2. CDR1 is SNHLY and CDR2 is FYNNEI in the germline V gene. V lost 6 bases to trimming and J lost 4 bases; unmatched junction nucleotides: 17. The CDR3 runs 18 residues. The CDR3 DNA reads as TGTGCCAGCAGCGAGGACCCGACTAGCGCAGAGGGTTACAATGAGCAGTTCTTC. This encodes CASSEDPTSAEGYNEQFF.

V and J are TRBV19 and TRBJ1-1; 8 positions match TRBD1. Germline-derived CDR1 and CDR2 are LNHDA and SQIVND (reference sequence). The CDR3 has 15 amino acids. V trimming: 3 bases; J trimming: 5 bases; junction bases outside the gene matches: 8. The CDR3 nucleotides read TGTGCCAGTAGTATGGGGCGACAGGGGATAACTGAAGCTTTCTTT. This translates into CASSMGRQGITEAFF.

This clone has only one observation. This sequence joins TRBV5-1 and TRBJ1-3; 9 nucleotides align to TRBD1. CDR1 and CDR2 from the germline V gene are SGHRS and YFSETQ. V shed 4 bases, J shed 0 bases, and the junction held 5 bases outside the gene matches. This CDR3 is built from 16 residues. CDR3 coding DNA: TGCGCCAGCAGCCCGGGACAGGGTTTCTCTGGAAACACCATATATTTT. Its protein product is CASSPGQGFSGNTIYF. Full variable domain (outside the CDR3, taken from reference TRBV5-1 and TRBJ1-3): KAGVTQTPRYLIKTRGQQVTLSCSPISGHRSVSWYQQTPGQGLQFLFEYFSETQRNKGNFPGRFSGRQFSNSRSEMNVSTLELGDSALYLCASSPGQGFSGNTIYFGEGSWLTVV.

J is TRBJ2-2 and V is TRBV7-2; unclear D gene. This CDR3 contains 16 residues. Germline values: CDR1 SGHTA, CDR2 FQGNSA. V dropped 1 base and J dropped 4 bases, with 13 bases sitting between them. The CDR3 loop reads CASSLVSPRVTGELFF. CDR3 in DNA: TGTGCCAGCAGCTTAGTATCCCCTAGGGTCACCGGGGAGCTGTTTTTT.

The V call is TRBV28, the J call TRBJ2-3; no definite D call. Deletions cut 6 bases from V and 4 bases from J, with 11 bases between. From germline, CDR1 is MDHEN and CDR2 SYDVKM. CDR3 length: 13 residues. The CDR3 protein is CASSQPRPDTQYF. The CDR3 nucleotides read TGTGCCAGCAGCCAACCCCGCCCAGATACGCAGTATTTT. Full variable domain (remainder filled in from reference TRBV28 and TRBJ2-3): DVKVTQSSRYLVKRTGEKVFLECVQDMDHENMFWYRQDPGLGLRLIYFSYDVKMKEKGDIPEGYSVSREKKERFSLILESASTNQTSMYLCASSQPRPDTQYFGPGTRLTVL.

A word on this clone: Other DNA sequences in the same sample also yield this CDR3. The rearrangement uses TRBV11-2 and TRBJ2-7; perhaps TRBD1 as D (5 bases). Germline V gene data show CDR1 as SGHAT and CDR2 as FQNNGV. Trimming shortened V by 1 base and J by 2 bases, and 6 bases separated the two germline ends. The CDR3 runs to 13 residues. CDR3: CASSLGRAYEQYF. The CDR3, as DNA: TGTGCCAGCAGCTTAGGCAGGGCCTACGAGCAGTACTTC.

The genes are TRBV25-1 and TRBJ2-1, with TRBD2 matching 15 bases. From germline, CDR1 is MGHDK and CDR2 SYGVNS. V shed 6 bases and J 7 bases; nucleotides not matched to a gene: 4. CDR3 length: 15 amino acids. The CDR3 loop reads CASSPGTSGRNEQFF. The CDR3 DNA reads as TGTGCCAGCAGCCCTGGGACTAGCGGGAGGAATGAGCAGTTCTTC.

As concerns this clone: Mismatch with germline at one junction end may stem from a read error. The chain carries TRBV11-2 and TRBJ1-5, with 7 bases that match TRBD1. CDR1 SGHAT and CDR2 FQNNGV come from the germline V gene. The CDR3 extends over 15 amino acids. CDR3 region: CASSVDRASYQPQHF. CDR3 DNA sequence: TGTGCCAGCAGCGTAGACAGGGCTTCTTATCAGCCCCAGCATTTT.